The 25 T cell receptor beta chains given below trace back to one sample, sequenced in a study of T cell responses to AZD1222 COVID-19 vaccine. Produced via immunoSEQ multiplex PCR; TCRdb's table is partial and in-frame only. The table includes under 150,000 clones, almost 95% detected once. Sequencing used peripheral blood, obtained 28 days after the second AZD1222 dose. These TCRs come from an adult who received the AZD1222 COVID-19 vaccine.

In DNA, the CDR3 is TGTGCCAGCAGCCAAGGATCCGGGACTAGCAATGAGCAGTTCTTC. Translation: CASSQGSGTSNEQFF. The chain links TRBV14 to TRBJ2-1, with 8 positions matching TRBD2. The germline gives CDR1 SGHDN, CDR2 FVKESK. Trimming at V came to 1 base and at J to 6 bases, leaving 5 bases not matched to a gene. This CDR3 has 15 residues.

CDR3 loop: CASSQFRNYGYTF. The DNA for the CDR3 is TGTGCCAGCAGCCAATTTCGGAACTATGGCTACACCTTC. The chain combines TRBV6-5 with TRBJ1-2, with D hard to call. V lost 6 bases and J lost 2, with 10 bases in between. Germline values: CDR1 MNHEY, CDR2 SVGAGI. This CDR3 is 13 amino acids long.

The CDR3 is CASSMDRGTPSSGNTIYF. The CDR3 nucleotides read TGTGCCAGTAGTATGGACAGGGGCACCCCGAGCTCTGGAAACACCATATATTTT. The V call is TRBV19, the J call TRBJ1-3; 9 bases map to TRBD1. Per germline, CDR1 LNHDA and CDR2 SQIVND (reference sequence). CDR3 size: 18 residues. The ends lost 3 bases at V and 0 bases at J; junction bases unmatched: 9.

The chain has TRBV14 and TRBJ1-2; 7 nucleotides match TRBD1. Germline V gives CDR1 SGHDN, CDR2 FVKESK. The CDR3 is made up of 14 amino acids. Trimming cost V 2 bases and J 0 bases; bases outside gene matches: 0. In DNA, the CDR3 is TGTGCCAGCAGCCAACAGGGGGCTAACTATGGCTACACCTTC. Protein: CASSQQGANYGYTF.

Written as DNA, the CDR3 is TGTGCCAGTAATCCCCGAATCTCTGGAAACACCATATATTTT. This codes for CASNPRISGNTIYF. V usage is TRBV19 and J usage is TRBJ1-3; D is unresolved. The germline V gene encodes CDR1 LNHDA and CDR2 SQIVND (reference sequence). The germline V and J ends were trimmed by 7 bases and 0 bases, with 10 bases remaining between them. CDR3 size: 14 residues.

This clone has only one observation. V usage is TRBV3-1 (or the pseudogene TRBV3-2) and J usage is TRBJ1-3; D might be TRBD1 (5 bases). The V gene's germline CDR1 is LGHDT and CDR2 YNNKEL (reference sequence). The CDR3 has 13 amino acids. The germline V and J ends were trimmed by 3 bases and 4 bases, with 7 bases remaining between them. Here the CDR3 reads CASSQEGGNTIYF. In DNA, the CDR3 is TGTGCCAGCAGCCAGGAGGGGGGAAACACCATATATTTT.

The chain uses TRBV5-6 and TRBJ2-3, with D perhaps TRBD1 (5 bases). The CDR3 consists of 14 residues. The V end lost 5 bases, the J end lost 4 bases, and 14 bases lay between the germline ends. Germline V gives CDR1 SGHDT, CDR2 YYEEEE. DNA for the CDR3: TGTGCCAGCAGTAACAGACAAGGGGCAGATACGCAGTATTTT. It encodes CASSNRQGADTQYF.

The chain carries TRBV3-1 (or the pseudogene TRBV3-2) and TRBJ1-4, with 8 bases lining up with TRBD1. The CDR3 has 14 amino acids. With 6 bases clipped from V and 7 bases from J, the junction kept 7 bases outside the gene matches. The V gene's germline CDR1 is LGHDT and CDR2 YNNKEL (reference sequence). CDR3 amino acids: CASSLGQGFEKLFF. The CDR3 DNA is TGTGCCAGCAGTTTAGGACAGGGATTTGAAAAACTGTTTTTT.

This clone was counted between two and nine times. The chain combines TRBV6-2 or TRBV6-3 with TRBJ2-3, with 9 positions matching TRBD2. This CDR3 has 15 residues. Per germline, CDR1 MNHEY and CDR2 SVGEGT. The V and J ends lost 6 bases and 1 base, in that order; junction bases with no gene match: 5. CDR3 DNA sequence: TGTGCCAGCAGCCTAGCGGGGCTAGGCACAGATACGCAGTATTTT. It specifies CASSLAGLGTDTQYF.

This sequence joins TRBV3-1 (or the pseudogene TRBV3-2) and TRBJ1-2, with D unclear. CDR1 and CDR2 from the germline V gene are LGHDT and YNNKEL (reference sequence). CDR3 length equals 13 residues. V was pared by 0 bases and J by 4 bases, with 6 bases between. The CDR3 DNA follows: TGTGCCAGCAGCCAAGACAGGTTCTATGGCTACACCTTC. Protein: CASSQDRFYGYTF.

V is TRBV28 and J is TRBJ1-1, with D maybe TRBD1 (5 bases). Germline V lookup: CDR1 MDHEN, CDR2 SYDVKM. The germline V and J ends were trimmed by 2 bases and 1 base, with 8 bases remaining between them. This CDR3 is 14 amino acids long. In DNA form, the CDR3 reads TGTGCCAGCAGTTTAAGTAGGGGGAACACTGAAGCTTTCTTT. This sequence encodes CASSLSRGNTEAFF.

The chain is built from TRBV4-3 and TRBJ1-3, with TRBD1 as a possible D gene (6 bases). The CDR3 has 19 residues. V lost 0 bases, J lost 0 bases, and 18 bases lay in between. The germline gives CDR1 LGHNA, CDR2 YSLEER. In nucleotides, the CDR3 is TGCGCCAGCAGCCAAGATGGGAGGAGGGGGGCCGGCTCTGGAAACACCATATATTTT. Its translation is CASSQDGRRGAGSGNTIYF.

This clone was counted once. This chain links TRBV28 with TRBJ1-1; D not resolved. CDR3 length: 12 residues. The ends were cut back, 7 bases at V and 1 base at J, with 7 bases in the middle. Germline values: CDR1 MDHEN, CDR2 SYDVKM. The CDR3 DNA reads TGTGCCAGCAAGTCCCCGAACACTGAAGCTTTCTTT. This encodes CASKSPNTEAFF.

The chain is built from TRBV4-2 and TRBJ1-4; D perhaps matches TRBD1 (5 bases). The V end was cut by 6 bases, the J end by 8 bases, with 19 bases between. CDR3 length equals 15 residues. Germline V gives CDR1 LGHNA, CDR2 YNFKEQ. The CDR3 coding sequence is TGTGCCAGCAGGTCGCGGGCAGGCAGGGTCGAAAAACTGTTTTTT. It codes for CASRSRAGRVEKLFF.

V and J are TRBV4-2 and TRBJ1-2; no firm D call. Germline V gene data show CDR1 as LGHNA and CDR2 as YNFKEQ. Trimming took 2 bases from V and 4 from J, leaving 14 bases between them. The CDR3 is made up of 15 amino acids. The CDR3 here is CASSQSLWPVYGYTF. CDR3 nucleotide sequence: TGTGCCAGCAGCCAAAGTCTGTGGCCCGTCTATGGCTACACCTTC.

The chain joins TRBV7-2 to TRBJ1-1, with unresolved D. The CDR3 contains 13 residues. Germline V gene lookup returns CDR1 SGHTA and CDR2 FQGNSA. V was shortened by 0 bases and J by 8 bases, with 10 bases between the two germline ends. CDR3 region: CASSLARSPEAFF. CDR3 nucleotides: TGTGCCAGCAGCTTAGCGAGATCCCCCGAAGCTTTCTTT.

The chain uses TRBV30 and TRBJ2-7, with D tentatively TRBD1 (6 bases). Trimming removed 2 bases from V and 3 bases from J, with 8 bases in between. Germline V gives CDR1 GTSNPN, CDR2 SVGIG (reference sequence). The CDR3 has 12 amino acids. CDR3 nucleotides: TGTGCCTGGAGTAGGGGGATCTACGAGCAGTACTTC. It codes for CAWSRGIYEQYF.

This clone appeared once. The CDR3 coding sequence is TGTGCCAGTACCCCCCGGGTCAGCGGGAGGACCACAGATACGCAGTATTTT. It translates to CASTPRVSGRTTDTQYF. The chain uses TRBV19 and TRBJ2-3; 9 bases are a match to TRBD2. V was pared by 7 bases and J by 2 bases, with 13 bases of the junction left unmatched. The CDR3 extends over 17 amino acids. CDR1 and CDR2 (germline): LNHDA, SQIVND (reference sequence).

The rearrangement links TRBV5-5 to TRBJ2-7, with D tentatively TRBD1 or TRBD2 (5 bases each). Germline V CDR1 and CDR2: SGHKS, YYEKEE (reference sequence). Trimming left V 6 bases short and J 7 bases short, with 23 bases between. CDR3 size: 15 residues. CDR3 DNA: TGTGCCAGCACGGAGGACGGGGCCCCCGTCCGGGAGCAGTACGTC. Encoded protein: CASTEDGAPVREQYV.

The chain links TRBV28 to TRBJ1-3, with a weak D call TRBD1 (5 bases). Germline V gives CDR1 MDHEN, CDR2 SYDVKM. Trimming cost V 6 bases and J 1 base, with 10 bases left between them. The CDR3 totals 14 residues. In nucleotides, the CDR3 is TGTGCCAGCAGAACCGCAGGGTCTGGAAACACCATATATTTT. Amino acids: CASRTAGSGNTIYF. The full variable domain, in which reference TRBV28 and TRBJ1-3 provide the parts outside the CDR3, is DVKVTQSSRYLVKRTGEKVFLECVQDMDHENMFWYRQDPGLGLRLIYFSYDVKMKEKGDIPEGYSVSREKKERFSLILESASTNQTSMYLCASRTAGSGNTIYFGEGSWLTVV.

The rearrangement links TRBV29-1 to TRBJ2-1; 8 bases fit TRBD1. CDR3 length equals 14 residues. Germline CDR1 is SQVTM and CDR2 is ANQGSEA. V lost 7 bases to trimming and J lost 4 bases; unmatched junction nucleotides: 9. In DNA form, the CDR3 reads TGCAGCGCGAGGGGACAGGCGGCTTACAATGAGCAGTTCTTC. Translation gives CSARGQAAYNEQFF.

The chain employs TRBV3-1 (or the pseudogene TRBV3-2) and TRBJ2-3; D uncertain. Germline V gene data show CDR1 as LGHDT and CDR2 as YNNKEL (reference sequence). The V gene lost 5 bases and the J gene lost 3 bases, with 21 bases spanning the gap. The CDR3 is 17 amino acids. The CDR3 DNA reads TGTGCCAGCAGCGCACACCGGGTCTCGAAAGTAACAGATACGCAGTATTTT. It codes for CASSAHRVSKVTDTQYF.

With regard to this clone: The same CDR3 arises from other DNA sequences in this sample as well. The V call is TRBV12-3 or TRBV12-4, the J call TRBJ1-1; perhaps TRBD1 as D (6 bases). V lost 1 base and J 8 bases, leaving 8 bases between the germline ends. This CDR3 is 12 amino acids long. The DNA of the CDR3 is TGTGCCAGCAGTTTAGGAGGGGGGGAAGCTTTCTTT. Its translation is CASSLGGGEAFF.

The chain recombines TRBV7-2 with TRBJ2-3; 12 bases align to TRBD2. V gave up 8 bases and J gave up 5 bases; unmatched junction bases: 8. In germline, CDR1 is SGHTA, CDR2 FQGNSA. This CDR3 region has 15 residues. CDR3 coding DNA: TGTGCCAGCCGACCACCGGGACTAGCGGGAGATACGCAGTATTTT. Protein: CASRPPGLAGDTQYF.

V gene TRBV6-5 combines with J gene TRBJ1-1; 8 bases fit TRBD1. CDR1 and CDR2 from the germline V gene are MNHEY and SVGAGI. With V trimmed by 8 bases and J by 5 bases, 10 bases remained unmatched. This CDR3 is built from 14 residues. Here the CDR3 reads CASVKAGGWTEAFF. DNA for the CDR3: TGTGCCAGCGTAAAGGCAGGGGGCTGGACTGAAGCTTTCTTT.